This T cell receptor (beta chain) was captured by sequencing in a study of blood T cell repertoires in COVID-19. Here immunoSEQ multiplex PCR was the method, and the copy in TCRdb shows in-frame clones only, minus some. The table records approximately 260,000 clones, about 88% of them present only once. CDR1 and CDR2 from the germline V gene are ENHRY and SYGVKD. V was cut by 0 bases and J by 10 bases, with 10 bases left in between. CDR3 length: 14 residues. This sequence was found in a man aged 18 to 30 with active or convalescent COVID-19. The genes are TRBV10-3 and TRBJ1-6; TRBD1 is a possible D gene (6 bases). The material sequenced was peripheral blood. The CDR3, as DNA: TGTGCCATCAGTGAGTCCAGGGGAACCTCACCCCTCCACTTT. Its translation is CAISESRGTSPLHF.